Included here is one T cell receptor (beta chain) sequence, with context. The target antigen is unknown. Peripheral blood genomic DNA, not sorted cells or RNA, was the template. The V gene lost 0 bases and the J gene lost 0 bases, with 14 bases spanning the gap. The CDR3 is 17 amino acids. CDR1 is DFQATT, CDR2 SNEGSKA, per germline (reference sequence). A mixed TRB-A/B primer pool amplified rearranged TRB by multiplex touch-down PCR. TCRdb re-called the multiplex PCR reads with MiXCR, one entry per CDR3 protein. Of roughly 1,700 distinct CDR3 sequences detected, about a sixth appear once; the ten largest clones hold about 29%. This sample is part of a study of T cell repertoires in aging, cancer and after chemotherapy. General study findings and limits: Immunological memory after chemotherapy cannot be judged from the repertoire data.

This sequence joins TRBV20-1 and TRBJ2-2; TRBD2 is a possible D gene (6 bases). The sample comprised blood. This TCR was sampled from a human donor with a solid tumor. The CDR3 loop reads CSAREITSPANTGELFF. DNA of the CDR3: TGCAGTGCTAGAGAAATAACTAGCCCGGCGAACACCGGGGAGCTGTTTTTT.